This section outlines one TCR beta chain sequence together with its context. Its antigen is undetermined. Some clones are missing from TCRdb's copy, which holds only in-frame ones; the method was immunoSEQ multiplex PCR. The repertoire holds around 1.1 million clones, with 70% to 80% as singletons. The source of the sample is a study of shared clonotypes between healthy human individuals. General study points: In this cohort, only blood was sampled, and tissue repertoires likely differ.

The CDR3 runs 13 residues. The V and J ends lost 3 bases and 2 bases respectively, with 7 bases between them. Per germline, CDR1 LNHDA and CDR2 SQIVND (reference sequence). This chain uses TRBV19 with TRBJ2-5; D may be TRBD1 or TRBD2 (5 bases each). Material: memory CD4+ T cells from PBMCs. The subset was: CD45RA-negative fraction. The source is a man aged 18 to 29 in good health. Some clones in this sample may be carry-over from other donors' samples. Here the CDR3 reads CASSIWGQETQYF. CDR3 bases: TGTGCCAGTAGTATCTGGGGGCAAGAGACCCAGTACTTC.